This entry features one T cell receptor (beta chain) sequence. Its antigen remains unknown. The sample originates from a study of beta chain features in type 1 diabetes. Study-wide results and caveats: The study found moderately but significantly shorter TCRB CDR3s in all four CD4+ subsets of Type 1 diabetes patients.

The germline V gene encodes CDR1 SGHAT and CDR2 FQNNGV. CDR3 length equals 11 residues. The sequenced template was cDNA made from the entire isolated RNA. Clones were read by immunoSEQ multiplex PCR, and TCRdb kept only the in-frame ones, dropping some. The table includes approximately 270,000 clones, 13% to 15% detected once. The chain recombines TRBV11-2 with TRBJ2-3; 7 nucleotides agree with TRBD2. The origin of this receptor is a man aged 30-40 years with type 1 diabetes. Sequenced input: naive CD4+ T cells from blood. The CDR3 sequence: CADQLADTQYF. Here the CDR3 DNA reads TGTGCAGACCAACTAGCGGATACGCAGTATTTT.